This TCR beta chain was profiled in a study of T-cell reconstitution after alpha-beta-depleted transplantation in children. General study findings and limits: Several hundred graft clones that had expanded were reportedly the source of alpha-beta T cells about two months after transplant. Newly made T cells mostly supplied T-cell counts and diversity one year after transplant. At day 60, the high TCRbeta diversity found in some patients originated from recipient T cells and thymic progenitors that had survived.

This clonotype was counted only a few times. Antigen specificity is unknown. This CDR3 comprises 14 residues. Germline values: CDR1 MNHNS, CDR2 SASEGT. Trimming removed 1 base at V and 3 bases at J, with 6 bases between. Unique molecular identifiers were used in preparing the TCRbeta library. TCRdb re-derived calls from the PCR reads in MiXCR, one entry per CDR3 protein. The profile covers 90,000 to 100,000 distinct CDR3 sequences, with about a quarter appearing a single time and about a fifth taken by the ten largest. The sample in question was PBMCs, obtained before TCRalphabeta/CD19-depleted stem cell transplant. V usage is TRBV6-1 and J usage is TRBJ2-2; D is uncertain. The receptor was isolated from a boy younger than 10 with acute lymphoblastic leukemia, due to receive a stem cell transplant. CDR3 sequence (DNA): TGTGCCAGCAGTGAAGTGATAGACACCGGGGAGCTGTTTTTT. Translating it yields CASSEVIDTGELFF.